A selection of T cell receptor beta chains follows, all from one sample in a study of blood T cell repertoires in COVID-19. Repertoires were generated with immunoSEQ multiplex PCR, while TCRdb's copy carries only in-frame clones and drops some. Of some 270,000 clones listed, roughly 89% are singletons. The sample comprised peripheral blood. These receptor sequences come from a woman in her 40s who had recovered from COVID-19. The CDR3 runs from the conserved cysteine through the conserved F or W. A D gene is named only where the DNA matches it firmly. For some rows the clone size is stated as once, few or many, or as a class when expanded; others skip it.

j_call clone_size cdr3_length v_call d_call cdr3_nt cdr3_aa
TRBJ2-3 NA 15 TRBV5-1 TRBD2 TGCGCCAGCAGCTTGGTGGCGGGGGACACAGATACGCAGTATTTT CASSLVAGDTDTQYF
TRBJ2-7 NA 12 TRBV11-3 NA TGTGCCAGCAGCTTAGGGGACACCAAGCAGTACTTC CASSLGDTKQYF
TRBJ2-4 NA 14 TRBV20-1 NA TGCAGTGCTATTGAATCATTAGCCAAAAACATTCAGTACTTC CSAIESLAKNIQYF
TRBJ2-6 once 16 TRBV19 NA TGTGCCAGTAGTACAGGGTTTACCTCTGGGGCCAACGTCCTGACTTTC CASSTGFTSGANVLTF
TRBJ1-5 NA 15 TRBV6-2/TRBV6-3 NA TGTGCCAGCAGTGCCCATCTGGTAGGCAATCAGCCCCAGCATTTT CASSAHLVGNQPQHF
TRBJ2-4 NA 10 TRBV6-5 TRBD1 TGTGCCAGCCGACAGGGACGAATTTACTTC CASRQGRIYF
TRBJ2-1 few 19 TRBV28 TRBD2 TGTGCCATTTTGCCCGGGACTAGCGGGGGGGCCCTCCTCTACAATGAGCAGTTCTTC CAILPGTSGGALLYNEQFF
TRBJ1-1 NA 20 TRBV6-1 NA TGTGCCAGCAGTGAAGGGGGTCAAGGACAGAATTATTTTATGAACACTGAAGCTTTCTTT CASSEGGQGQNYFMNTEAFF
TRBJ2-2 NA 13 TRBV7-9 NA TGTGCCAGCAGCGCCAGGGAATTTGGGGAGCTGTTTTTT CASSAREFGELFF
TRBJ2-1 NA 15 TRBV3-1/TRBV3-2 NA TGTGCCAGCAGCCACAAGCTGGACAGCTACAATGAGCAGTTCTTC CASSHKLDSYNEQFF